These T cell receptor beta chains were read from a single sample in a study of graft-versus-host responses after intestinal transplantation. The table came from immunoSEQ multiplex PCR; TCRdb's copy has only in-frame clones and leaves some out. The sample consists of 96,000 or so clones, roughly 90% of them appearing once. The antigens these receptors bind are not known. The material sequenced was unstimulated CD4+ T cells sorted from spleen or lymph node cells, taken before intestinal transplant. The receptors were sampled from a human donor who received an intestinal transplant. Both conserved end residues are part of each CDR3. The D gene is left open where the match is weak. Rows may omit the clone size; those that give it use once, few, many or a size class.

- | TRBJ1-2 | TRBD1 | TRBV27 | CASRLQGSNSGYTF | TGTGCCAGCAGGCTACAGGGGTCTAATAGCGGCTACACCTTC
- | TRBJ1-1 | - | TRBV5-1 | CASSLQGVNTEAFF | TGCGCCAGCAGCTTACAGGGAGTGAACACTGAAGCTTTCTTT
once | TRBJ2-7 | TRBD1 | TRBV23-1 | CASSQPAGGFHKQYF | TGCGCCAGCAGTCAACCGGCAGGGGGTTTTCACAAGCAGTACTTC
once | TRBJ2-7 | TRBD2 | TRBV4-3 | CASSQALAGDYEQYF | TGCGCCAGCAGCCAAGCACTAGCGGGGGATTACGAGCAGTACTTC
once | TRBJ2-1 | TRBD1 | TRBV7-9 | CASSLVTGGSNEQFF | TGTGCCAGCAGCTTAGTTACAGGGGGCTCGAATGAGCAGTTCTTC
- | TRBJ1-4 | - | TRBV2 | CASSEVDSLGEKLFF | TGTGCCAGCAGTGAGGTTGACAGTTTAGGGGAAAAACTGTTTTTT
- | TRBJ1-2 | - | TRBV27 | CASSGTATGYTF | TGTGCCAGCAGTGGAACAGCTACGGGCTACACCTTC
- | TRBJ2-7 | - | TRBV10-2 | CASSESVGVHEQYF | TGCGCCAGCAGTGAGTCTGTCGGTGTTCACGAGCAGTACTTC
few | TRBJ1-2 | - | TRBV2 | CASSVTGTGYTF | TGTGCCAGCAGTGTAACAGGGACCGGCTACACCTTC
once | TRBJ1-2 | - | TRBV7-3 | CASSSNPTGGYTF | TGTGCCAGCAGCTCAAACCCGACGGGTGGCTACACCTTC
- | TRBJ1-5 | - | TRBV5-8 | CASTRSRGYQPQHF | TGTGCCAGCACCCGGAGCAGGGGCTATCAGCCCCAGCATTTT
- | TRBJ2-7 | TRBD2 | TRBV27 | CASSRLRSSGALVEQYF | TGTGCCAGCAGCCGCTTAAGGTCTAGCGGAGCTTTGGTAGAGCAGTACTTC
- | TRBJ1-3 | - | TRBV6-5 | CASSKFPGSGNTIYF | TGTGCCAGCAGTAAATTCCCGGGCTCTGGAAACACCATATATTTT
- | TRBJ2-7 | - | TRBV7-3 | CASSLGPGGEQYF | TGTGCCAGCAGCTTAGGCCCCGGGGGCGAGCAGTACTTC
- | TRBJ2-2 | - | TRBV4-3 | CASSQVWGQGNTGELFF | TGCGCCAGCAGCCAAGTTTGGGGGCAGGGGAACACCGGGGAGCTGTTTTTT
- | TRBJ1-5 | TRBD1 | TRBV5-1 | CASSPRTGTSNQPQHF | TGCGCCAGCAGCCCGCGGACAGGAACTAGCAATCAGCCCCAGCATTTT
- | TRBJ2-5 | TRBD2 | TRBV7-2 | CASSLEWRGGRETQYF | TGTGCCAGCAGCTTAGAGTGGCGGGGGGGCCGGGAGACCCAGTACTTC